The rows below give T cell receptor beta chains drawn from one sample of a study of blood T cell repertoires in COVID-19. This table comes from immunoSEQ multiplex PCR, and its TCRdb copy is limited to in-frame clones, with some not included. The data show around 150,000 clones, about 74% seen once. Sequenced material: peripheral blood. These receptors all come from a man aged 55 to 70 with acute or convalescent COVID-19. Each CDR3 is given with its conserved first and last residue. A D gene is named only where the DNA matches it firmly. Clone size is shown for a subset of rows, as once, few, many or a class of expanded clone.

NA | TRBJ1-1 | TRBD1 | TRBV9 | CASSPQGYTEAFF | TGTGCCAGCAGCCCACAGGGGTACACTGAAGCTTTCTTT
NA | TRBJ1-2 | TRBD1 | TRBV24-1 | CATSDSDRRTYGYTF | TGTGCCACCAGTGATTCGGACAGGAGAACTTATGGCTACACCTTC
once | TRBJ2-1 | TRBD2 | TRBV7-2 | CASSLEIGRPEQFF | TGTGCCAGCAGCTTAGAGATCGGGAGGCCCGAGCAGTTCTTC
NA | TRBJ1-2 | NA | TRBV18 | CASSPTEDYGYTF | TGTGCCAGCTCACCGACAGAAGACTATGGCTACACCTTC
NA | TRBJ2-2 | NA | TRBV6-2/TRBV6-3 | CASSPGVEGSGELFF | TGTGCCAGCAGTCCAGGGGTAGAGGGCTCCGGGGAGCTGTTTTTT
NA | TRBJ1-1 | NA | TRBV7-6 | CASSLGNMNTEAFF | TGTGCCAGCAGCTTGGGCAATATGAACACTGAAGCTTTCTTT
few | TRBJ1-6 | NA | TRBV25-1 | CASSDNARPLHF | TGTGCCAGCAGTGATAATGCCAGGCCCCTCCACTTT
NA | TRBJ1-1 | TRBD1 | TRBV7-2 | CASSSRTGLNEAFF | TGTGCCAGCAGCTCTCGGACAGGGTTGAATGAAGCTTTCTTT
few | TRBJ2-2 | TRBD1 | TRBV18 | CASSPQGGPAGELFF | TGTGCCAGCTCACCACAAGGGGGCCCTGCCGGGGAGCTGTTTTTT
NA | TRBJ2-5 | TRBD1 | TRBV19 | CASSKGQDVKETQYF | TGTGCCAGTAGTAAGGGACAGGACGTGAAAGAGACCCAGTACTTC
NA | TRBJ1-2 | TRBD1 | TRBV5-1 | CASSLAEDRTNYGYTF | TGCGCCAGCAGCTTGGCCGAGGACAGGACTAACTATGGCTACACCTTC
NA | TRBJ1-4 | NA | TRBV5-1 | CASSLGREGEKLFF | TGCGCCAGCAGCTTGGGCAGGGAGGGTGAAAAACTGTTTTTT
medium-sized | TRBJ2-7 | NA | TRBV5-4 | CASSLRDSPYEQYF | TGTGCCAGCAGCCTACGGGACTCCCCCTACGAGCAGTACTTC
NA | TRBJ2-5 | NA | TRBV5-8 | CASSWGLDQETQYF | TGTGCCAGCAGCTGGGGACTGGACCAAGAGACCCAGTACTTC
NA | TRBJ2-5 | NA | TRBV29-1 | CSVEPAGGQETQYF | TGCAGCGTTGAGCCCGCCGGGGGTCAAGAGACCCAGTACTTC
NA | TRBJ1-1 | TRBD1 | TRBV6-5 | CASSYSTGEPEAFF | TGTGCCAGCAGTTACTCTACAGGGGAGCCTGAAGCTTTCTTT
once | TRBJ1-1 | TRBD1 | TRBV25-1 | CASSETGGATEAFF | TGTGCCAGCAGTGAAACAGGGGGTGCCACTGAAGCTTTCTTT
NA | TRBJ2-1 | TRBD1 | TRBV3-1/TRBV3-2 | CASGGTGGYNEQFF | TGTGCCAGCGGCGGGACAGGGGGATACAATGAGCAGTTCTTC
NA | TRBJ1-6 | NA | TRBV30 | CAWSVSRSSYNSPLHF | TGTGCCTGGAGTGTAAGCCGGAGCTCCTATAATTCACCCCTCCACTTT
NA | TRBJ1-4 | NA | TRBV10-3 | CAISESRGLAANEKLFF | TGTGCCATCAGTGAGTCTAGGGGACTCGCGGCTAATGAAAAACTGTTTTTT
NA | TRBJ2-2 | NA | TRBV11-3 | CASSLGDLNTGELFF | TGTGCCAGCAGCTTGGGGGACTTGAACACCGGGGAGCTGTTTTTT
once | TRBJ2-5 | NA | TRBV19 | CASSIDGFRDQETQYF | TGTGCCAGTAGTATAGATGGCTTCAGGGATCAAGAGACCCAGTACTTC
NA | TRBJ2-7 | TRBD1 | TRBV7-2 | CASSPRTGDEQYF | TGTGCCAGCAGCCCTAGGACAGGGGACGAGCAGTACTTC
NA | TRBJ1-2 | NA | TRBV3-1/TRBV3-2 | CASSQGSYYGYTF | TGTGCCAGCAGCCAAGGTAGCTACTATGGCTACACCTTC
NA | TRBJ2-7 | NA | TRBV19 | CASSIGQGWTYEQYF | TGTGCCAGTAGTATAGGCCAGGGGTGGACCTACGAGCAGTACTTC
NA | TRBJ1-2 | NA | TRBV3-1/TRBV3-2 | CASSTEPYGYTF | TGTGCCAGCAGCACAGAGCCCTATGGCTACACCTTC
NA | TRBJ2-1 | TRBD2 | TRBV7-2 | CASSLGLAGGPGEQFF | TGTGCCAGCAGCTTAGGCCTAGCGGGGGGGCCAGGTGAGCAGTTCTTC
many | TRBJ2-2 | TRBD1 | TRBV5-1 | CASSAGTGALGELFF | TGCGCCAGCAGCGCGGGGACAGGGGCGCTCGGGGAGCTGTTTTTT
large | TRBJ2-2 | NA | TRBV6-5 | CASSRGTGVPGELFF | TGTGCCAGCAGCCGGGGAACTGGGGTTCCCGGGGAGCTGTTTTTT
NA | TRBJ1-2 | NA | TRBV5-1 | CASSYGQYGYTF | TGCGCCAGCAGCTATGGACAGTATGGCTACACCTTC
NA | TRBJ2-5 | TRBD1 | TRBV14 | CASNLRGQIGETQYF | TGTGCCAGCAACCTCAGGGGGCAGATTGGGGAGACCCAGTACTTC
NA | TRBJ2-1 | NA | TRBV30 | CAWSGTRSGEQFF | TGTGCCTGGAGTGGTACCCGGAGCGGGGAGCAGTTCTTC
NA | TRBJ2-7 | TRBD2 | TRBV5-1 | CASSSGTSDYEQYF | TGCGCCAGCAGCTCAGGGACTAGCGATTACGAGCAGTACTTC
NA | TRBJ1-3 | NA | TRBV29-1 | CSVESAGNPGNTIYF | TGCAGCGTTGAAAGTGCGGGGAATCCGGGAAACACCATATATTTT
NA | TRBJ2-7 | NA | TRBV3-1/TRBV3-2 | CASSQDLWSGSPKEQYF | TGTGCCAGCAGCCAAGATTTATGGAGCGGGTCTCCCAAGGAGCAGTACTTC
NA | TRBJ1-4 | NA | TRBV19 | CASKGVATNEKLFF | TGTGCCAGTAAAGGGGTTGCAACTAATGAAAAACTGTTTTTT
NA | TRBJ2-7 | TRBD1 | TRBV7-6 | CASSSGQGSSEQYF | TGTGCCAGCAGCTCCGGACAGGGTTCTTCCGAGCAGTACTTC
NA | TRBJ1-4 | TRBD1 | TRBV5-1 | CASSLSGTAATNEKLFF | TGCGCCAGCAGCTTGTCCGGGACAGCTGCAACTAATGAAAAACTGTTTTTT
NA | TRBJ1-2 | NA | TRBV7-3 | CASSKGLSNYGYTF | TGTGCCAGCAGTAAGGGACTCTCTAACTATGGCTACACCTTC
NA | TRBJ1-3 | NA | TRBV10-3 | CAISEPQGKGSGNTIYF | TGTGCCATCAGTGAGCCCCAGGGAAAAGGGTCTGGAAACACCATATATTTT
NA | TRBJ2-7 | NA | TRBV5-1 | CASSLGGQSYEQYF | TGCGCCAGCAGCTTGGGAGGACAGTCCTACGAGCAGTACTTC
few | TRBJ1-1 | NA | TRBV29-1 | CSVGRSTEAFF | TGCAGCGTTGGAAGGAGCACTGAAGCTTTCTTT
NA | TRBJ1-5 | NA | TRBV2 | CASSLAGEYQPQHF | TGTGCCAGCAGCCTCGCGGGAGAGTATCAGCCCCAGCATTTT
NA | TRBJ1-1 | NA | TRBV6-1 | CASSEYPTTEAFF | TGTGCCAGCAGTGAATACCCAACAACTGAAGCTTTCTTT